This T cell receptor beta chain was captured in a study of T cells after yellow fever vaccination. Trimming removed 0 bases at V and 7 bases at J, with 12 bases between. This CDR3 is built from 14 residues. Germline V gene lookup returns CDR1 MGHRA and CDR2 YSYEKL. Study conclusions and caveats: Clonotype sharing between CD4 and CD8 compartments was small. After the booster, 96% of CD4 and approximately 90% of CD8 primary-response clones were re-detected.

5'RACE template switching added a universal primer site and UMIs to TCR cDNA. TCRdb fed the 5' RACE reads into MiXCR, producing one record per CDR3 protein. The top ten clones hold about a sixth of a sample with more than 450,000 distinct CDR3 sequences, 21% of them seen once. As regards this clonotype: Antigen: not known.

Here the sequenced sample was PBMCs, taken approximately 22 days after the first yellow fever vaccination. V and J are TRBV4-1 and TRBJ2-5, with D perhaps matching TRBD1 (6 bases). The receptor was isolated from a man aged 18 to 29 who received the YFV17D yellow fever vaccine. For the CDR3, the DNA is TGCGCCAGCAGCCAAGATGGGGGCACGAGGACCCAGTACTTC. Amino acid sequence: CASSQDGGTRTQYF.